These T cell receptor beta chains were read from a single sample in a study of T-cell memory formation after mild COVID-19. TCRdb reanalysed the 5' RACE reads using MiXCR and keeps one entry per CDR3 protein. The table lists fewer than 700,000 distinct CDR3 sequences, approximately 21% of them singletons. The material sequenced was PBMCs or a T cell subset sorted from them (not recorded which). The receptors derive from an adult woman who had mild COVID-19 (a few samples of this study predate the infection). Cell type and time point are not known. Each CDR3 is given with its conserved first and last residue. The D gene is left open where the match is weak. Size tells how often a clone was seen (once, few, many) or the class of an expanded clone, and some rows leave it out.

j_call: TRBJ1-2
v_call: TRBV6-5
d_call: NA
clone_size: few
cdr3_nt: TGTGCCAGCAGAACTTCCGGGAACTTTAACTATGGCTACACCTTC
cdr3_aa: CASRTSGNFNYGYTF

j_call: TRBJ2-7
v_call: TRBV27
d_call: NA
clone_size: few
cdr3_nt: TGTGCCAGCAGTTTAGGCTGGTCCTACGAGCAGTACTTC
cdr3_aa: CASSLGWSYEQYF

j_call: TRBJ1-2
v_call: TRBV10-3
d_call: TRBD1
clone_size: NA
cdr3_nt: TGTGCCATCAGTGAGATGGACAGGGCCGGTGGCTACACCTTC
cdr3_aa: CAISEMDRAGGYTF

j_call: TRBJ2-7
v_call: TRBV6-5
d_call: NA
clone_size: few
cdr3_nt: TGTGCCAGCAGTTACTCCCGACCTAGCGAGCAGTACTTC
cdr3_aa: CASSYSRPSEQYF

j_call: TRBJ1-2
v_call: TRBV10-3
d_call: NA
clone_size: NA
cdr3_nt: TGTGCCATCAGCCCCGTGGAGGGGAGCTATGGCTACACCTTC
cdr3_aa: CAISPVEGSYGYTF

j_call: TRBJ2-4
v_call: TRBV6-2/TRBV6-3
d_call: NA
clone_size: NA
cdr3_nt: TGTGCCAGCAGTCGCTTAGGAACCCAAAACATTCAGTACTTC
cdr3_aa: CASSRLGTQNIQYF

j_call: TRBJ1-1
v_call: TRBV18
d_call: NA
clone_size: NA
cdr3_nt: TGTGCCAGCTCACCACCCTTGCGGAGGAACACTGAAGCTTTCTTT
cdr3_aa: CASSPPLRRNTEAFF

j_call: TRBJ2-1
v_call: TRBV7-2
d_call: TRBD2
clone_size: NA
cdr3_nt: TGTGCCAGCAGCTCCCCACGACTAGCGGGGGTCAATGAGCAGTTCTTC
cdr3_aa: CASSSPRLAGVNEQFF

j_call: TRBJ2-7
v_call: TRBV30
d_call: NA
clone_size: NA
cdr3_nt: TGTGCCTGGAGTGTACTCCCTCAGTCAGGGGACGAGCAGTACTTC
cdr3_aa: CAWSVLPQSGDEQYF

j_call: TRBJ2-3
v_call: TRBV12-3/TRBV12-4
d_call: NA
clone_size: NA
cdr3_nt: TGTGCCAGCCGACAACGGGGGAGTGGAGCAGATACGCAGTATTTT
cdr3_aa: CASRQRGSGADTQYF

j_call: TRBJ2-3
v_call: TRBV7-9
d_call: NA
clone_size: NA
cdr3_nt: TGTGCCAGCAGCCGCATAATCACAGATACGCAGTATTTT
cdr3_aa: CASSRIITDTQYF

j_call: TRBJ2-3
v_call: TRBV12-3/TRBV12-4
d_call: NA
clone_size: many
cdr3_nt: TGTGCCAGCAGTTTGGGAAGCGGTGGGACAGATACGCAGTATTTT
cdr3_aa: CASSLGSGGTDTQYF

j_call: TRBJ2-2
v_call: TRBV9
d_call: NA
clone_size: NA
cdr3_nt: TGTGCCAGCAGCGTAGAGGGGAGCACCGGGGAGCTGTTTTTT
cdr3_aa: CASSVEGSTGELFF

j_call: TRBJ2-1
v_call: TRBV24-1
d_call: TRBD2
clone_size: few
cdr3_nt: TGTGCCACCAGTGACCCTAGCGGGCCTTACAATGAGCAGTTCTTC
cdr3_aa: CATSDPSGPYNEQFF

j_call: TRBJ2-3
v_call: TRBV19
d_call: NA
clone_size: NA
cdr3_nt: TGTGCCAGTAGTACTGGGTTAGGGAGGCGCACAGATACGCAGTATTTT
cdr3_aa: CASSTGLGRRTDTQYF

j_call: TRBJ2-2
v_call: TRBV7-6
d_call: TRBD2
clone_size: NA
cdr3_nt: TGTGCCAGCAGCTTAAATTCCCTAGCGGGGAGATTGGCCGGGGAGCTGTTTTTT
cdr3_aa: CASSLNSLAGRLAGELFF

j_call: TRBJ2-7
v_call: TRBV10-3
d_call: NA
clone_size: few
cdr3_nt: TGTGCCATCAGTGTTGCAGGAGGGGACTCCTACGAGCAGTACTTC
cdr3_aa: CAISVAGGDSYEQYF

j_call: TRBJ2-1
v_call: TRBV7-2
d_call: NA
clone_size: few
cdr3_nt: TGTGCCAGCAGGCGTAGTGGGGGCTCCTACAATGAGCAGTTCTTC
cdr3_aa: CASRRSGGSYNEQFF

j_call: TRBJ1-3
v_call: TRBV6-6
d_call: NA
clone_size: few
cdr3_nt: TGTGCCAGCAGTTACGCCTGGCGTGGGGCCGGAAACACCATATATTTT
cdr3_aa: CASSYAWRGAGNTIYF

j_call: TRBJ2-5
v_call: TRBV3-1
d_call: NA
clone_size: few
cdr3_nt: TGTGCCAGCAGCCAAACGGGCCCGACGGGTGAGACCCAGTACTTC
cdr3_aa: CASSQTGPTGETQYF

j_call: TRBJ2-2
v_call: TRBV6-5
d_call: NA
clone_size: NA
cdr3_nt: TGTGCCAGCAGTTACTCGGGAATCTCCGGTCGTACCGGGGAGCTGTTTTTT
cdr3_aa: CASSYSGISGRTGELFF

j_call: TRBJ1-1
v_call: TRBV11-2
d_call: NA
clone_size: few
cdr3_nt: TGTGCCAGCAGCTTGGGGCGCGGACTTCGAAAAGAGAGGGACACTGAAGCTTTCTTT
cdr3_aa: CASSLGRGLRKERDTEAFF

j_call: TRBJ2-7
v_call: TRBV7-3
d_call: TRBD2
clone_size: NA
cdr3_nt: TGTGCCAGCAGTCAGCTAGCGGGAGGCTACGAGCAGTACTTC
cdr3_aa: CASSQLAGGYEQYF

j_call: TRBJ2-3
v_call: TRBV12-3/TRBV12-4
d_call: TRBD1
clone_size: once
cdr3_nt: TGTGCCAGCAGCACTGTAGGGACAGCAAGCACAGATACGCAGTATTTT
cdr3_aa: CASSTVGTASTDTQYF

j_call: TRBJ2-1
v_call: TRBV9
d_call: NA
clone_size: NA
cdr3_nt: TGTGCCAGCAGCGGGACGGATGAAGCAACAAGCTACAATGAGCAGTTCTTC
cdr3_aa: CASSGTDEATSYNEQFF

j_call: TRBJ2-1
v_call: TRBV4-2
d_call: TRBD1
clone_size: few
cdr3_nt: TGTGCCAGCAGCCAAGATGAGACAGGGGCCTACAATGAGCAGTTCTTC
cdr3_aa: CASSQDETGAYNEQFF

j_call: TRBJ1-5
v_call: TRBV12-3/TRBV12-4
d_call: NA
clone_size: few
cdr3_nt: TGTGCCAGCAGTTTAAGGGGGGCAAGCAATCAGCCCCAGCATTTT
cdr3_aa: CASSLRGASNQPQHF

j_call: TRBJ1-1
v_call: TRBV5-4
d_call: TRBD1
clone_size: NA
cdr3_nt: TGTGCCAGCAGCAGGGACAGGGGTAGGGGCACTGAAGCTTTCTTT
cdr3_aa: CASSRDRGRGTEAFF

j_call: TRBJ2-3
v_call: TRBV7-6
d_call: NA
clone_size: few
cdr3_nt: TGTGCCAGCAGCTTATCATTCGGGGGAACAGATACGCAGTATTTT
cdr3_aa: CASSLSFGGTDTQYF

j_call: TRBJ1-1
v_call: TRBV6-5
d_call: NA
clone_size: few
cdr3_nt: TGTGCCAGCAGTTGGGCGCTACAGGGTGAAGCTTTCTTT
cdr3_aa: CASSWALQGEAFF

j_call: TRBJ2-1
v_call: TRBV7-2
d_call: NA
clone_size: NA
cdr3_nt: TGTGCCAGCAGCTCCCGGGACTCACTCTCCTACAATGAGCAGTTCTTC
cdr3_aa: CASSSRDSLSYNEQFF

j_call: TRBJ2-1
v_call: TRBV24-1
d_call: NA
clone_size: many
cdr3_nt: TGTGCCACCAGTGGCCCGAGTGTGTACGGGGGCAATGAGCAGTTCTTC
cdr3_aa: CATSGPSVYGGNEQFF

j_call: TRBJ2-7
v_call: TRBV12-3/TRBV12-4
d_call: TRBD2
clone_size: NA
cdr3_nt: TGTGCCAGCAGGGGAGCGGGGAGACCCTACGAGCAGTACTTC
cdr3_aa: CASRGAGRPYEQYF

j_call: TRBJ2-1
v_call: TRBV24-1
d_call: TRBD1
clone_size: few
cdr3_nt: TGTGCCACCAGTGACCCGGACAGGGCGAGTGAGCAGTTCTTC
cdr3_aa: CATSDPDRASEQFF

j_call: TRBJ2-1
v_call: TRBV11-2
d_call: TRBD2
clone_size: once
cdr3_nt: TGTGCCAGCAGGGATAGGGTTTCGGGGGGGCTACTCTACAATGAGCAGTTCTTC
cdr3_aa: CASRDRVSGGLLYNEQFF

j_call: TRBJ2-7
v_call: TRBV12-3/TRBV12-4
d_call: TRBD1
clone_size: NA
cdr3_nt: TGTGCCAGCAGTACCACCGGGACAGGGATCCACGAGCAGTACTTC
cdr3_aa: CASSTTGTGIHEQYF

j_call: TRBJ2-7
v_call: TRBV20-1
d_call: TRBD2
clone_size: NA
cdr3_nt: TGCAGTGCTAGAGATGAAGCTCTAGCGGGGGTACTCTTCGAGCAGTACTTC
cdr3_aa: CSARDEALAGVLFEQYF

j_call: TRBJ2-1
v_call: TRBV24-1
d_call: NA
clone_size: few
cdr3_nt: TGTGCCACCAGTGTGATTGGCAATGAGCAGTTCTTC
cdr3_aa: CATSVIGNEQFF

j_call: TRBJ2-1
v_call: TRBV14
d_call: TRBD2
clone_size: few
cdr3_nt: TGTGCCAGCAGCCAAGTAGCGGGAGGGTACAATGAGCAGTTCTTC
cdr3_aa: CASSQVAGGYNEQFF

j_call: TRBJ1-5
v_call: TRBV18
d_call: TRBD1
clone_size: few
cdr3_nt: TGTGCCAGCTCCCAGTCAGACAGGGTTGGTCAGCCCCAGCATTTT
cdr3_aa: CASSQSDRVGQPQHF

j_call: TRBJ1-1
v_call: TRBV20-1
d_call: NA
clone_size: NA
cdr3_nt: TGCAGTGCTAGAGACCCTGAGAAGGGCTTAGGCACTGAAGCTTTCTTT
cdr3_aa: CSARDPEKGLGTEAFF

j_call: TRBJ2-3
v_call: TRBV7-8
d_call: TRBD2
clone_size: NA
cdr3_nt: TGTGCCAGCAGCTTAGCCCGTCCGGGCGGGGGGCGGGGCACAGATACGCAGTATTTT
cdr3_aa: CASSLARPGGGRGTDTQYF

j_call: TRBJ1-6
v_call: TRBV3-1
d_call: TRBD1
clone_size: NA
cdr3_nt: TGTGCCAGCAGCCCCCTGTGGACAGGGGAAAACCCCCTCCACTTT
cdr3_aa: CASSPLWTGENPLHF

j_call: TRBJ2-7
v_call: TRBV6-2/TRBV6-3
d_call: TRBD2
clone_size: NA
cdr3_nt: TGTGCCAGCAGTTCACCGGGACTAGCGTTTTACGAGCAGTACTTC
cdr3_aa: CASSSPGLAFYEQYF

j_call: TRBJ2-7
v_call: TRBV5-1
d_call: NA
clone_size: NA
cdr3_nt: TGCGCCAGCAGCTTGGTCTACGCGCAGGACTCCTACGAGCAGTACTTC
cdr3_aa: CASSLVYAQDSYEQYF

j_call: TRBJ2-3
v_call: TRBV12-3/TRBV12-4
d_call: TRBD1
clone_size: few
cdr3_nt: TGTGCCAGCAGTTGGACAGGGATCACAGATACGCAGTATTTT
cdr3_aa: CASSWTGITDTQYF

j_call: TRBJ2-7
v_call: TRBV24-1
d_call: NA
clone_size: NA
cdr3_nt: TGTGCCACCAGTGATTTCATTCTAAGCGGGTCCTCCTACGAGCAGTACTTC
cdr3_aa: CATSDFILSGSSYEQYF

j_call: TRBJ2-7
v_call: TRBV5-1
d_call: NA
clone_size: NA
cdr3_nt: TGCGCCAGCAGCTTGTGGGGCGCCCCCCAGTACTTC
cdr3_aa: CASSLWGAPQYF

j_call: TRBJ2-7
v_call: TRBV24-1
d_call: TRBD2
clone_size: NA
cdr3_nt: TGTGCCACCAGTACTAGCGGAGGGATCTACGAGCAGTACTTC
cdr3_aa: CATSTSGGIYEQYF

j_call: TRBJ1-4
v_call: TRBV6-5
d_call: NA
clone_size: NA
cdr3_nt: TGTGCCAGCAGTCACGGCCGGGAATTAACTAATGAAAAACTGTTTTTT
cdr3_aa: CASSHGRELTNEKLFF

j_call: TRBJ2-3
v_call: TRBV4-3
d_call: NA
clone_size: NA
cdr3_nt: TGCGCCAGCAGCCAAGCGTCTTCTCTGATTTACCCCACAGATACGCAGTATTTT
cdr3_aa: CASSQASSLIYPTDTQYF

j_call: TRBJ1-5
v_call: TRBV12-3/TRBV12-4
d_call: NA
clone_size: few
cdr3_nt: TGTGCCAGCCGCCAGGATGCCTTGGCCCATTCGCCCCAGCATTTT
cdr3_aa: CASRQDALAHSPQHF

j_call: TRBJ2-5
v_call: TRBV9
d_call: NA
clone_size: NA
cdr3_nt: TGTGCCAGCAGCGAAGGCAGACTCCAAGAGGCCCAGTACTTC
cdr3_aa: CASSEGRLQEAQYF

j_call: TRBJ1-1
v_call: TRBV7-9
d_call: TRBD1
clone_size: few
cdr3_nt: TGTGCCAGCAGCCTACCAACAGGGGAGGCTGAAGCTTTCTTT
cdr3_aa: CASSLPTGEAEAFF

j_call: TRBJ2-3
v_call: TRBV6-5
d_call: TRBD2
clone_size: few
cdr3_nt: TGTGCCAGCAGTTACTTTGGACTAGCGGCTAGCACAGATACGCAGTATTTT
cdr3_aa: CASSYFGLAASTDTQYF

j_call: TRBJ1-4
v_call: TRBV12-3/TRBV12-4
d_call: TRBD1
clone_size: NA
cdr3_nt: TGTGCCAGCAGTTTCGGCAGGGGGCGCGTGGCTAATGAAAAACTGTTTTTT
cdr3_aa: CASSFGRGRVANEKLFF

j_call: TRBJ2-7
v_call: TRBV5-1
d_call: TRBD2
clone_size: NA
cdr3_nt: TGCGCCAGCAGCCCGATGGGTAGCGGGGGCCTAAGCTCCTACGAGCAGTACTTC
cdr3_aa: CASSPMGSGGLSSYEQYF